This T cell receptor (beta chain) was sequenced for a study of blood T cell repertoires in COVID-19 (TCRdb year 2020). Notes on the research overall: Collaborator samples came from the United States, Italy and Spain and covered acute and convalescent phases of COVID-19. A de-identified subject ID, COVID-19 status, age in years and sex were almost always included in the sample metadata. The samples were drawn from two sources: the first 160 participants of the ongoing ImmuneRACE study, and 1,254 subjects contributed by 6 global collaborators. The dataset comprised deeply sampled blood TCRbeta repertoires from subjects exposed to, actively infected with, or recovered from COVID-19. The material from the prospective study consisted of cDNA or gDNA derived from T cells, B-cell-depleted T cells, or PBMCs. HLA class I and class II types, where available, came from metadata supplied by the sample provider rather than from assay-based typing. The repertoires were released in a freely available public database intended as a resource for research on the immune response to SARS-CoV-2.

This clone was observed at least ten times. Its cognate antigen has yet to be identified. No base quality values were provided; no much bigger clone lies one nucleotide off. Overall study results and their limits: Clinical and demographic metadata were provided uncurated, with the amount varying by source and participant.

V loses 7 bases of germline sequence and J loses 11 bases, and the interval between the two ends is 19 bases. Per the germline V gene, SGHTS is the CDR1 and YDEGEE is the CDR2. The CDR3 numbers 13 residues from cysteine through phenylalanine. Only the CDR3 DNA is retained, 39 bases long and in frame from the first base. Each collaborating institution followed its own protocols to collect whole blood in K2EDTA tubes. For TCRbeta analysis, collaborators shipped samples as frozen whole blood, isolated PBMCs, or DNA extracted from either of those sample types. TCRbeta CDR3 regions were amplified from genomic DNA using the immunoSEQ Assay, a bias-controlled multiplex PCR. In the source study's methods: The number of nucleated cells in each sample was estimated from the amplification of reference gene primers within the assay. To quantify the absolute abundance of each unique TCRbeta CDR3 rearrangement, sequence reads were collapsed and filtered. For each sample, productive Simpson clonality was calculated as the square root of Simpson's diversity index over productive rearrangements. Entries here come from immuneACCESS through TCRdb and include only in-frame sequences with V and J called. Some clones fail to appear in such tables; in the studies checked, an unresolved V gene covers under half of the shortfall, and the cause of the remainder is unknown. V and J calls and clone size are given by that table; D and trimming were obtained from the DNA. A total of about 83,000 clones appear in this sample, approximately 90% of them only once. The top ten constitute about 2.9% of the sample.

In this chain, TRBV5-8 is recombined with TRBJ1-3; the D region possibly corresponds to TRBD1 (5 bases align). The source of this sequence is a woman aged 50 to 60 with active or convalescent COVID-19. The specimen was peripheral blood. CDR3 protein: CASDKSGQGAIYF. The nucleotide sequence reads as follows: TGTGCCAGCGACAAATCAGGGCAGGGTGCCATATATTTT. The variable domain in full, with residues beyond the CDR3 obtained from the reference TRBV5-8 and TRBJ1-3 genes, is EAGVTQSPTHLIKTRGQQATLRCSPISGHTSVYWYQQALGLGLQFLLWYDEGEERNRGNFPPRFSGRQFPNYSSELNVNALELEDSALYLCASDKSGQGAIYFGEGSWLTVV.